This paragraph covers one T cell receptor beta chain sequence. Germline-derived CDR1 and CDR2 are SGHRS and YFSETQ. The CDR3 totals 20 residues. V shed 4 bases, J shed 0 bases, and the junction held 18 bases outside the gene matches. Assay: immunoSEQ multiplex PCR; the TCRdb copy retains only in-frame clones and omits some. This sample has tens of thousands of clones; approximately 78% occur once, and the top ten carry around 5.8%. This entry belongs to a study of blood T cell repertoires in COVID-19. Study information: Donors in the United States, Italy and Spain gave samples during acute or convalescent COVID-19.

The specimen sequenced was PBMCs or T cells enriched from blood (not recorded which). This sequence was found in a woman aged 45-65 years with acute COVID-19. This chain connects TRBV5-1 to TRBJ2-3; 9 bases agree with TRBD2. As DNA, the CDR3 is TGCGCCAGCAGCGCCTTCTCTTTAGCGGGGGATAAATCTAGCACAGATACGCAGTATTTT. Protein sequence: CASSAFSLAGDKSSTDTQYF. The variable domain in full, with the rest retrieved from reference TRBV5-1 and TRBJ2-3, is KAGVTQTPRYLIKTRGQQVTLSCSPISGHRSVSWYQQTPGQGLQFLFEYFSETQRNKGNFPGRFSGRQFSNSRSEMNVSTLELGDSALYLCASSAFSLAGDKSSTDTQYFGPGTRLTVL.